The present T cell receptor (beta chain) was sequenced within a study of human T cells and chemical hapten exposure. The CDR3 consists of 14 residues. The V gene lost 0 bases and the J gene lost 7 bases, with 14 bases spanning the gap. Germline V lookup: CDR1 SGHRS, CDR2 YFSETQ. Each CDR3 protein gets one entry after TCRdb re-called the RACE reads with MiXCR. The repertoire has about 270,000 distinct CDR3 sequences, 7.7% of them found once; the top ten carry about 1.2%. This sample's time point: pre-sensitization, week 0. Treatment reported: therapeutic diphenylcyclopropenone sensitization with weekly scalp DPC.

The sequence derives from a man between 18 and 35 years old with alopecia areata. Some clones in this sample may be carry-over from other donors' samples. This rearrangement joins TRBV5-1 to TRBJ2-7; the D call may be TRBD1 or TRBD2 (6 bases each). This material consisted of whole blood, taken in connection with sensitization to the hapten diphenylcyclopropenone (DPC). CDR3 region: CASSLGPGGGEQYF. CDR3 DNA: TGCGCCAGCAGCTTGGGTCCCGGAGGGGGAGAGCAGTACTTC.